A single sample gave rise to the 4 T cell receptor beta chains below, sequenced in a study of beta chain features in type 1 diabetes. Expressed TCRB transcripts were sequenced because the entire RNA isolate underwent reverse transcription. TCRdb keeps only in-frame clones here, not all; method: immunoSEQ multiplex PCR. The top ten clones hold 0.5% of a sample with about 170,000 clones, approximately 8.1% of them seen once. The study, taken as a whole, reports: Type 1 diabetes patients had TCRB CDR3s that were shorter (moderately but significantly so) in all four CD4+ subsets.

Their antigens are not known. Sequences were obtained from central memory CD4+ T cells from blood. The source is a man aged 18 to 35 with type 1 diabetes.

This clone was counted a few times. The rearrangement joins TRBV5-1 to TRBJ2-1; TRBD2 aligns across 8 bases. Germline CDR1 reads SGHRS; CDR2 reads YFSETQ. Losses at the gene ends were 0 bases for V and 6 bases for J; bases not matched to a gene: 11. The CDR3 loop spans 17 amino acids. CDR3: CASSLDPYAGGGNEQFF. CDR3 coding DNA: TGCGCCAGCAGCTTGGATCCTTATGCGGGGGGAGGCAATGAGCAGTTCTTC.

The V gene is TRBV7-9, the J gene TRBJ1-1; D gene unclear. With 3 bases removed from V and 2 bases from J, the gap between germline ends came to 4 bases. The germline gives CDR1 SEHNR, CDR2 FQNEAQ (reference sequence). The CDR3 length is 12 residues. CDR3 region: CASSFLNTEAFF. In DNA, the CDR3 is TGTGCCAGCAGCTTTCTTAACACTGAAGCTTTCTTT.

A few counts support this clone. The chain combines TRBV15 with TRBJ2-1; D is possibly TRBD2 (6 bases). CDR3 length: 15 residues. V lost 5 bases and J 7 bases, leaving 18 bases between the germline ends. Germline CDR1 LNHNV, CDR2 YYDKDF (reference sequence). The CDR3 coding sequence is TGTGCCACCAGCTCCGGGGTCGGGAGAAATAATGAGCAGTTCTTC. Translation gives CATSSGVGRNNEQFF.

This clone was counted between two and nine times. The V call is TRBV7-2, the J call TRBJ1-2; 7 nucleotides line up with TRBD1. The V gene end was trimmed by 2 bases and the J gene end by 7 bases; junction bases not matched to a gene: 4. This CDR3 comprises 13 residues. Germline V gives CDR1 SGHTA, CDR2 FQGNSA. The CDR3 nucleotides read TGTGCCAGCAGCTTACAGGGGGGCGTTGGCTACACCTTC. Protein sequence: CASSLQGGVGYTF.